Detailed here is one T cell receptor beta chain. Antigen unknown. Generated by immunoSEQ multiplex PCR, the TCRdb table keeps only in-frame clones and is missing some. The data contain tens of thousands of clones, approximately 86% of them singletons. The sample is drawn from a study of OX40 agonist ivuxolimab in advanced cancers. Study-wide background: Subjects had a mean age of roughly 60 years, with a range of about 23 to 79; 82.7% were male. Whole-study findings and limits: On average, CD8+ T cells showed a greater number of expanded clones than CD4+. CD4+ and CD8+ blood T cells expanded clonally by week 6 at 0.1 to 3.0 mg/kg.

Trimming at V came to 4 bases and at J to 7 bases, leaving 5 bases not matched to a gene. The V gene's germline CDR1 is MNHEY and CDR2 SVGAGI. The CDR3 spans 13 residues. Baseline, cycle 4 day 1, and cycle 7 day 1 were the blood sampling points. The input for sequencing was CD4+ or CD8+ T cells sorted from blood, taken in a trial of the OX40 agonist ivuxolimab. The source of this sequence is an adult with an advanced solid tumor such as melanoma, head and neck, liver or kidney cancer. The V and J genes are TRBV6-5 and TRBJ1-2, with 8 bases lining up with TRBD1. The DNA of the CDR3 is TGTGCCAGCAGTTTCGCAGGGGGCCTTGGCTACACCTTC. It encodes CASSFAGGLGYTF.